Listed here is a single T cell receptor (beta chain). The data derive from a study of blood T cell repertoires in COVID-19. Trimming removed 7 bases from V and 2 bases from J; junction bases left unmatched: 18. The CDR3 consists of 18 residues. The germline V gene encodes CDR1 SGHNT and CDR2 YENEEA. Original processing notes: Amplification of reference gene primers provided the estimated nucleated cell counts. Generated by immunoSEQ multiplex PCR, the TCRdb table keeps only in-frame clones and is missing some. V, J and clone size are taken as reported in that table, and D and trimming were inferred from the DNA itself. The sample records about 180,000 clones, around 88% being singletons.

The V call is TRBV11-3, the J call TRBJ2-3, with 7 bases identical to TRBD2. Sequences were obtained from peripheral blood. The clonotype was recovered from a woman aged 25 to 45 with acute or convalescent COVID-19. The CDR3 reads CASNPRIRGEGNTDTQYF. The CDR3, as DNA: TGTGCCAGCAACCCACGAATTCGAGGGGAGGGGAACACAGATACGCAGTATTTT.